This T cell receptor beta chain was retrieved from a study of blood T cell repertoires in COVID-19. Turning to the study itself: Some COVID-19 samples were acute and others convalescent; all came from the United States, Italy and Spain. Sources were T cells, B-cell-depleted T cells, or PBMCs; the material itself was cDNA or gDNA.

Authors' analysis steps: It was from reference gene primer amplification that nucleated cell counts were estimated. Profiling relied on immunoSEQ multiplex PCR, and the TCRdb table lists in-frame clones only, not all of them. V, J and clone size reflect that table, while D and trimming were determined from the DNA. The sample lists 100,000 to 150,000 clones, less than 90% occurring once. The length of the CDR3 is 15 residues. The ends were cut back, 2 bases at V and 7 bases at J, with 15 bases in the middle. The germline V gene has CDR1 SNHLY and CDR2 FYNNEI. The TCR was taken from a woman at least 80 years old with acute or convalescent COVID-19. This chain links TRBV2 with TRBJ1-5; D is uncertain. Sequenced input: peripheral blood. The CDR3 coding sequence is TGTGCCAGCAGTGAAACGGGTATTGCCATCCAGCCCCAGCATTTT. It is translated as CASSETGIAIQPQHF.